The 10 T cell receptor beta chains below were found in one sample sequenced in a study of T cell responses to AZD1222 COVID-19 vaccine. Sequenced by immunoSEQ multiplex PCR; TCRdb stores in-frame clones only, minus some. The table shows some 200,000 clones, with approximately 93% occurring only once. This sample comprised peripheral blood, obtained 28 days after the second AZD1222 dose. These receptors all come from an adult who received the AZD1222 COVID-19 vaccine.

The CDR3 here is CASSEEKSGNTIYF. The CDR3 coding sequence is TGCGCCAGCAGCGAAGAGAAGTCTGGAAACACCATATATTTT. The gene calls are TRBV5-1 and TRBJ1-3; D gene unclear. V was clipped by 4 bases and J by 1 base, with 9 bases between them. Germline-derived CDR1 and CDR2 are SGHRS and YFSETQ. The CDR3 covers 14 residues.

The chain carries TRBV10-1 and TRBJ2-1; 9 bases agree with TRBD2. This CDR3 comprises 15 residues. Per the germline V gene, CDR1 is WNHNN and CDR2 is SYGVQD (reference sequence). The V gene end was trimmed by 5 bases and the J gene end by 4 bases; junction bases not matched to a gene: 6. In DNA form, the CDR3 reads TGCGCCAGCAGTCCGATAGCGGGAGATTACAATGAGCAGTTCTTC. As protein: CASSPIAGDYNEQFF.

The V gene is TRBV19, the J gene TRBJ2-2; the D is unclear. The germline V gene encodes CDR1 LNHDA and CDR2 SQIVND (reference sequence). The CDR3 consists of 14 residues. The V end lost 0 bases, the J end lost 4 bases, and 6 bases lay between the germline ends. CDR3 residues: CASSIDRITGELFF. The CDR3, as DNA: TGTGCCAGTAGTATAGACCGGATCACCGGGGAGCTGTTTTTT.

Here the CDR3 reads CASSLAGGSNEQFF. The CDR3 DNA reads TGTGCCAGCAGCTTAGCGGGGGGGTCCAATGAGCAGTTCTTC. The chain employs TRBV11-3 and TRBJ2-1; 8 nucleotides align to TRBD2. Germline CDR1 SGHNT, CDR2 YENEEA. This CDR3 spans 14 amino acids. V dropped 1 base and J dropped 6; count of bases not matched to a gene: 2.

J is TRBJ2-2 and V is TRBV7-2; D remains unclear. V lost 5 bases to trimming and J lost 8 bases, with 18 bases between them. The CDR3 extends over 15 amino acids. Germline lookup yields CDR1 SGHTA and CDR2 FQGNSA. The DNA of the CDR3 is TGTGCCAGCAGCGCCCCCTCGGGCGCGTGGGGGGAGCTGTTTTTT. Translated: CASSAPSGAWGELFF. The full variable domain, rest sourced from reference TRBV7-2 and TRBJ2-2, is GAGVSQSPSNKVTEKGKDVELRCDPISGHTALYWYRQSLGQGLEFLIYFQGNSAPDKSGLPSDRFSAERTGGSVSTLTIQRTQQEDSAVYLCASSAPSGAWGELFFGEGSRLTVL.

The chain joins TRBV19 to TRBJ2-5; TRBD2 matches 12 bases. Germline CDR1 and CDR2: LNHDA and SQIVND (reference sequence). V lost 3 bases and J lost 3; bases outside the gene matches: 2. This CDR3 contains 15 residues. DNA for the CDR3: TGTGCCAGTAGTATGGCTAGCGGGGGGGAAGAGACCCAGTACTTC. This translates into CASSMASGGEETQYF.

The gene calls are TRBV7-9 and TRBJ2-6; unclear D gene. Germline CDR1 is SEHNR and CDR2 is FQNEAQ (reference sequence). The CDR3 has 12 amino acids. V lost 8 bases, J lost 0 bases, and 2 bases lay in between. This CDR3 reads CASGSGANVLTF. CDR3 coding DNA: TGTGCCAGCGGCTCTGGGGCCAACGTCCTGACTTTC. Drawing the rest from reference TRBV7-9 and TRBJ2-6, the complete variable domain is DTGVSQNPRHKITKRGQNVTFRCDPISEHNRLYWYRQTLGQGPEFLTYFQNEAQLEKSRLLSDRFSAERPKGSFSTLEIQRTEQGDSAMYLCASGSGANVLTFGAGSRLTVL.

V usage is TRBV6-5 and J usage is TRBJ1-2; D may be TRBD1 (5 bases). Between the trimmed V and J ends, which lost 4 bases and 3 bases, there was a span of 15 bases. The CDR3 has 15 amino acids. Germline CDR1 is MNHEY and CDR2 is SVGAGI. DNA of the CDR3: TGTGCCAGCAGTTCCCGGGGGGGAAGCGACTATGGCTACACCTTC. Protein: CASSSRGGSDYGYTF.

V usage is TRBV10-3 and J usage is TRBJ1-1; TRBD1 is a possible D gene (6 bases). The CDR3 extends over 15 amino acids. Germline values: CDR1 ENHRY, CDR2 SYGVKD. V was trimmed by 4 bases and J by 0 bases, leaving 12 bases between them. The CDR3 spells CAISGRDMMNTEAFF. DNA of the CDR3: TGTGCCATCAGTGGGCGGGACATGATGAACACTGAAGCTTTCTTT.

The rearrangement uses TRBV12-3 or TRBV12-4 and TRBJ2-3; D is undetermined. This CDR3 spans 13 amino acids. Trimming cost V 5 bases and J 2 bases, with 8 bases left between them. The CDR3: CASSPQNTDTQYF. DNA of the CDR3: TGTGCCAGCAGTCCCCAGAACACAGATACGCAGTATTTT.